This T cell receptor beta chain was retrieved from a study of Ad26.COV2.S vaccination and SARS-CoV-2 variants. Study information: In the study, Ad26.COV2.S was injected intramuscularly once, or twice 56 days apart. Study-wide results and caveats: There was reportedly substantial breadth in spike-specific CD8+ and CD4+ T cell responses after vaccination. Using TCR breadth and depth analyses may have led to underestimated total T cell responses.

Details on this clone: Its antigen is currently unknown.

Generated by immunoSEQ multiplex PCR, the TCRdb table keeps only in-frame clones and is missing some. The table records about 380,000 clones, about 83% of them present only once. Treatment denoted: roughly 20 received Ad26.COV2.S at low or high dose, single or two shots; several received placebo; per-sample allocation not given. After the first vaccine or placebo injection, samples were drawn on day 63. SARS-CoV-2 spike from the Wuhan strain was encoded by the vaccine, an Ad26 vector. The CDR3 is 16 amino acids. The ends were cut back, 5 bases at V and 0 bases at J, with 14 bases in the middle. Germline V gives CDR1 SGHTA, CDR2 FQGNSA.

The starting material was peripheral blood, obtained in a trial of Ad26.COV2.S vaccine versus placebo. The receptor comes from a person aged 18-65 years who received the Ad26.COV2.S COVID-19 vaccine or a placebo. The chain joins TRBV7-2 to TRBJ2-4; D perhaps matches TRBD1 (6 bases). Here the CDR3 reads CASSPGTPQAKNIQYF. The CDR3 region has the DNA TGTGCCAGCAGCCCCGGGACACCCCAAGCCAAAAACATTCAGTACTTC.